This record covers a single TCR beta chain. The data stem from a study of T cells expressing NK-cell markers. There are 16 residues in the CDR3. In germline, CDR1 is SGHRS, CDR2 YFSETQ. TCRdb re-called the 5' RACE reads and gives one entry per CDR3 protein, without DNA. This sample carries about 460,000 distinct CDR3 sequences, with more than 1.4% going to the ten biggest clones. Sequencing was carried out using blood T cells: a sorted CD56 or NKG2C T cell subset, CD4+ or CD8+ T cells, or bulk PBMC T cells (not recorded which). The chain links TRBV5-1 to TRBJ2-1; with no DNA, the TCRdb D assignment of TRBD1 cannot be verified. The receptor comes from a woman in her fifties or sixties in good health. The CDR3 region is CASSLEKRQVGNEQFF. The full variable domain, completed using reference TRBV5-1 and TRBJ2-1, is KAGVTQTPRYLIKTRGQQVTLSCSPISGHRSVSWYQQTPGQGLQFLFEYFSETQRNKGNFPGRFSGRQFSNSRSEMNVSTLELGDSALYLCASSLEKRQVGNEQFFGPGTRLTVL.